This TCR beta chain is drawn from a study of regulatory T cells in long-lasting Graves disease. Deletions cut 6 bases from V and 6 bases from J, with 21 bases between. Germline values: CDR1 DFQATT, CDR2 SNEGSKA (reference sequence). The CDR3 loop spans 14 amino acids. Through Arm-PCR of CDR3 regions and iRepertoire HTBI primers, TCR beta libraries were built. TCRdb analysed the multiplex PCR reads with MiXCR anew, one entry per CDR3 protein. The repertoire holds almost 450,000 distinct CDR3 sequences, with roughly 15% as singletons. Time point defined: newly diagnosed GD, antithyroid drugs for less than 3 months. Researchers made the TCR library from RNA that was extracted from PBMCs. This clonotype was seen ten or more times. This same sample was also taken into another study, of T cells in Graves' hyperthyroidism and ophthalmopathy. That source adds: First-round RT-PCR targeting the TCR CDR3 was performed with the HTBI primer set.

The TCR sequence derives from a woman aged 25-40 years with Graves disease. The chain uses TRBV20-1 and TRBJ2-7; D possibly corresponds to TRBD1 (5 bases). Sequences were derived from peripheral blood mononuclear cells (PBMCs), sampled at new diagnosis, from a patient treated with antithyroid drugs. CDR3 protein: CSARRPGIPLEQYF. DNA for the CDR3: TGCAGTGCCCGGAGACCAGGGATACCCCTCGAGCAGTACTTC.